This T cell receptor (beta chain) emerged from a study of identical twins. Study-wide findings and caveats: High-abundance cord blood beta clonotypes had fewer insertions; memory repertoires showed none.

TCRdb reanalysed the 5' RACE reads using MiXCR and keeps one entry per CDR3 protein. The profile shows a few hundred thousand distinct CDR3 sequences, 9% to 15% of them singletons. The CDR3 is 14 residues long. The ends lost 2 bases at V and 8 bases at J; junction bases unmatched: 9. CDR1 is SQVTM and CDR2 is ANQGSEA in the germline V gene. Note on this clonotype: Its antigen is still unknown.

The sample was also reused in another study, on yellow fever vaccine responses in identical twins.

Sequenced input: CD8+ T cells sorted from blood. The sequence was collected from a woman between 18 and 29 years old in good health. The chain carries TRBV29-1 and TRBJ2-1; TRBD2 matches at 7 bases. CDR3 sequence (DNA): TGCAGCGTTGAATTGGCGGGAGAGGGCGATGAGCAGTTCTTC. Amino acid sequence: CSVELAGEGDEQFF.